The sequence of this TCR beta chain was determined in a study of early T cells in non-severe SARS-CoV-2 infection. Only a few counts were recorded for this clonotype. Unique molecular identifiers (one per individual cDNA molecule) were attached. TCRdb itself ran the 5' RACE reads through MiXCR, one entry per CDR3 protein. The top ten clones hold around 4.8% of a sample with about 97,000 distinct CDR3 sequences, 9.5% to 11% of them seen once. The length of the CDR3 is 13 residues. V lost 5 bases to trimming and J lost 1 base, with 8 bases between them. Looked up from germline, CDR1 is SGHAT and CDR2 is FQNNGV.

Sequencing used whole blood, obtained at baseline. This receptor was identified in an adult who was a healthcare worker with PCR-confirmed SARS-CoV-2 infection or an uninfected control (not recorded which). The V gene is TRBV11-2, the J gene TRBJ1-1, with unresolved D. The CDR3 reads CASSQSRNTEAFF. CDR3 in DNA: TGTGCCAGCAGCCAGTCAAGGAACACTGAAGCTTTCTTT.